These T cell receptor beta chains were read from a single sample in a study of regulatory T cells in long-lasting Graves disease. Each CDR3 protein gets one entry after TCRdb re-called the multiplex PCR reads with MiXCR. The table includes 400,000 or so distinct CDR3 sequences, less than 25% detected once. The source material was peripheral blood mononuclear cells (PBMCs), sampled when the disease was refractory, from a patient treated with antithyroid drugs. These receptors were obtained from a female donor with Graves disease. Each CDR3 is given without its conserved first and last residue.

j_call cdr3_length v_call cdr3_aa
TRBJ2-7 10 TRBV4-1 ASSQDERALV
TRBJ1-2 11 TRBV20-1 SASKGQPELYT
TRBJ2-1 9 TRBV28 ASTLLGEQF
TRBJ1-3 9 TRBV30 AWTPGNTIY
TRBJ1-5 12 TRBV19 ASEWTGEAQPQH
TRBJ2-7 14 TRBV27 ASSPNAGQGAYEQY
TRBJ2-5 12 TRBV12-3/TRBV12-4 ASSFGTAEETQY
TRBJ1-2 12 TRBV7-9 ASSLQPGPYGYT
TRBJ2-5 12 TRBV7-9 ASSFGQAKETQY
TRBJ2-6 12 TRBV7-2 ASSQAVGANVLT
TRBJ2-3 15 TRBV12-3/TRBV12-4 ASSHRTGTSGTDTQY
TRBJ2-3 12 TRBV10-1 ASSESLLSDTQY
TRBJ2-7 13 TRBV10-1 ASSVGTAQSYEQY
TRBJ1-4 13 TRBV14 ASSRRRDSNEKLF
TRBJ2-7 14 TRBV7-2 ASSLVGLAGTYEQY
TRBJ2-5 15 TRBV6-1 ASSEGPSTEGKETQY
TRBJ2-1 14 TRBV19 ASSLPDRWSGNEQF
TRBJ2-2 12 TRBV7-2 ASTGGPNTGELF
TRBJ2-2 13 TRBV7-2 ASSPRLGATGELF
TRBJ2-5 14 TRBV11-3 ASSRGLAGHQETQY
TRBJ2-7 13 TRBV19 ASTSTGGVAYEQY
TRBJ2-5 14 TRBV6-2/TRBV6-3 ASSYSAAGVYETQY
TRBJ2-5 13 TRBV5-1 ASSPPDSSEETQY
TRBJ1-5 12 TRBV20-1 SAQGTASNQPQH
TRBJ2-2 13 TRBV19 ASSTGLELTGELF
TRBJ2-1 11 TRBV12-3/TRBV12-4 ASSFYSYNEQF
TRBJ1-4 10 TRBV7-8 ASSGRVEKLF
TRBJ1-5 12 TRBV28 ASSLKQGRQPQH
TRBJ1-1 13 TRBV5-5 ASSLVWGADTEAF
TRBJ2-5 11 TRBV29-1 SVALVVGETQY
TRBJ2-7 10 TRBV6-2/TRBV6-3 ASSFITYEQY
TRBJ1-5 15 TRBV6-5 ASSYAGGWGSNQPQH
TRBJ2-7 11 TRBV29-1 SVDGGGEYEQY
TRBJ2-7 11 TRBV28 ASSLGAFYEQY
TRBJ1-2 12 TRBV6-5 ASSFGQSVYGYT
TRBJ2-2 10 TRBV7-2 ASTSRTGELF
TRBJ2-5 13 TRBV28 ASSSTGQGVETQY
TRBJ1-1 10 TRBV28 ATTGVNTEAF
TRBJ2-7 12 TRBV7-8 ASSLAGETYEQY
TRBJ2-5 11 TRBV11-2 ASSQGWRETQY